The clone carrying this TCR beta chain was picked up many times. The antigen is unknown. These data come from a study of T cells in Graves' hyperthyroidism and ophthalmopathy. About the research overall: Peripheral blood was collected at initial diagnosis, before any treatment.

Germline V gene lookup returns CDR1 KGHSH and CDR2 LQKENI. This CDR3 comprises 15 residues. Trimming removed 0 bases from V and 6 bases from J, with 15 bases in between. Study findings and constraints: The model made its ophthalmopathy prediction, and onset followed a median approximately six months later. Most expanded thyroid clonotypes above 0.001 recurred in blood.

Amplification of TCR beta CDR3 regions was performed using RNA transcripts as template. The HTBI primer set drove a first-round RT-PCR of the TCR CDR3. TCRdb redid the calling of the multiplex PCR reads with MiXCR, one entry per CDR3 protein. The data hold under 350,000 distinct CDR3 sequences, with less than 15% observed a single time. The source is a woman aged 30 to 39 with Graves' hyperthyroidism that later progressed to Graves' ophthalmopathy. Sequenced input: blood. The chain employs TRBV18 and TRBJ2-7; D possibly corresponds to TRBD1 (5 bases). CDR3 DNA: TGTGCCAGCTCACCACCGCTTAGCAGGGCCCCCGAGCAGTACTTC. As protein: CASSPPLSRAPEQYF.